The sequence of this T cell receptor beta chain was determined in a study of T cells in localized non-small cell lung cancer. Points from the study as a whole: Clonality of T cells reached its maximum in uninvolved adjacent lung, surpassing tumor. Multi-region tumor sequencing was not done, so intratumor heterogeneity could not be excluded.

By share, this clone counts as hyperexpanded. The target antigen is unknown. TCRdb's copy holds only in-frame clones and misses some; the assay was immunoSEQ multiplex PCR. This table holds 2,900 or so clones, approximately 30% found once. The CDR3 has 16 amino acids. J gave up 5 bases and V 5 bases, and 14 bases lay outside the gene matches. Germline V lookup: CDR1 MNHGY, CDR2 SAAAGT. This material consisted of lung tumor tissue, taken before any cancer treatment. The rearrangement links TRBV6-8 to TRBJ2-7, with 8 bases fitting TRBD1. The sequence was collected from a female donor older than 55 with stage II squamous cell lung carcinoma. CDR3 amino acids: CASSGAGFQGAHEQYF. The CDR3 nucleotides read TGTGCCAGCAGTGGGGCTGGTTTCCAGGGGGCCCACGAGCAGTACTTC.